The next 5 T cell receptor beta chains were all read from a single sample in a study of blood T cell repertoires in COVID-19. The protocol was immunoSEQ multiplex PCR, while the TCRdb copy is restricted to in-frame clones and leaves out a portion. The sample records some 190,000 clones, roughly 84% being singletons. Specimen: peripheral blood. The receptors were gathered from a woman of 80 years or more with active or convalescent COVID-19.

This clone was seen only a few times. The chain carries TRBV19 and TRBJ1-1, with TRBD1 matching over 7 bases. The CDR3 length is 14 residues. The trim removed 8 bases at V and 1 base at J, leaving 7 bases unmatched. Germline loops: CDR1 LNHDA, CDR2 SQIVND (reference sequence). The CDR3 protein is CASGMWTGNTEAFF. CDR3 DNA sequence: TGTGCCAGTGGAATGTGGACAGGGAACACTGAAGCTTTCTTT.

This clone appeared a few times. The rearrangement links TRBV4-1 to TRBJ1-1; 7 bases line up with TRBD1. CDR1 is MGHRA, CDR2 YSYEKL, per germline. V dropped 3 bases and J dropped 8; count of bases not matched to a gene: 15. CDR3 length: 16 residues. The CDR3 DNA is TGCGCCAGCAGCCACCAACCAACCTTGAGGGACAGAGAAGCTTTCTTT. It translates to CASSHQPTLRDREAFF.

The chain links TRBV5-1 to TRBJ2-5, with 8 bases identical to TRBD2. CDR3 size: 17 residues. Germline V lookup: CDR1 SGHRS, CDR2 YFSETQ. Losses at the gene ends were 4 bases for V and 0 bases for J; bases not matched to a gene: 11. The CDR3 is CASSIVLAETDQETQYF. The CDR3 nucleotides read TGCGCCAGCAGCATCGTACTAGCGGAGACAGACCAAGAGACCCAGTACTTC. Using reference TRBV5-1 and TRBJ2-5 for the parts outside the CDR3, the full variable domain is KAGVTQTPRYLIKTRGQQVTLSCSPISGHRSVSWYQQTPGQGLQFLFEYFSETQRNKGNFPGRFSGRQFSNSRSEMNVSTLELGDSALYLCASSIVLAETDQETQYFGPGTRLLVL.

About this clone: Other nucleotide sequences in the sample specify the same CDR3. The V call is TRBV7-3, the J call TRBJ1-6, with 9 bases aligning to TRBD1. This CDR3 is built from 18 residues. The J segment lost 0 bases and the V segment lost 5 bases, leaving 8 bases of the junction unmatched. Germline CDR1 reads SGHTA; CDR2 reads FQGTGA. CDR3 nucleotide sequence: TGTGCCAGCAGCCGAACCGGACAGGGGAGCTCCTATAATTCACCCCTCCACTTT. It codes for CASSRTGQGSSYNSPLHF.

The chain carries TRBV7-3 and TRBJ1-3; D remains unclear. The V gene's germline CDR1 is SGHTA and CDR2 FQGTGA. V was pared by 1 base and J by 7 bases, with 8 bases between. The CDR3 runs 13 residues. This chain's CDR3 is CASSLNGENTIYF. The CDR3 DNA reads as TGTGCCAGCAGCTTAAATGGGGAGAACACCATATATTTT.